A single sample is the source of the 17 T cell receptor beta chains below, sequenced in a study of blood T cells in healthy people across ages. PCR was performed a second time for 7 to 11 cycles using a sample-barcoded 5' primer and a J-beta primer mix. TCRdb used MiXCR to reprocess the 5' RACE reads, holding one entry per CDR3 protein. The data contain around 650,000 distinct CDR3 sequences, approximately 40% of them seen just once; the ten biggest clones take up about 30%. Sample: blood. Receptor source: an elderly man in good health.

This clonotype appeared once. The gene calls are TRBV29-1 and TRBJ1-1; D is undetermined. There are 13 residues in the CDR3. Germline lookup yields CDR1 SQVTM and CDR2 ANQGSEA. Trimming cost V 7 bases and J 1 base, with 13 bases left between them. CDR3 region: CSASAGGNTEAFF. The CDR3, as DNA: TGCAGCGCTTCGGCCGGTGGGAACACTGAAGCTTTCTTT.

The genes are TRBV20-1 and TRBJ2-1, with 8 bases lining up with TRBD1. The germline V gene encodes CDR1 DFQATT and CDR2 SNEGSKA (reference sequence). V lost 3 bases and J lost 10; bases outside the gene matches: 11. The length of the CDR3 is 14 residues. The CDR3 here is CSASRPQGAYEQFF. CDR3 DNA sequence: TGCAGTGCTAGTCGTCCCCAGGGGGCTTACGAGCAGTTCTTC.

The rearrangement uses TRBV10-3 and TRBJ2-7; D gene unclear. Trimming pared 10 bases from V and 7 bases from J, leaving 20 bases between. Per the germline V gene, CDR1 is ENHRY and CDR2 is SYGVKD. This CDR3 contains 13 residues. The CDR3 region is CANGPQDYNEQYF. The CDR3 bases are TGTGCCAACGGCCCGCAGGATTACAATGAGCAGTACTTC.

The V gene is TRBV4-3, the J gene TRBJ2-7; the match to TRBD1 covers 7 bases. With 0 bases clipped from V and 4 bases from J, the junction kept 9 bases outside the gene matches. The CDR3 runs to 16 residues. Germline V gives CDR1 LGHNA, CDR2 YSLEER. CDR3 sequence reads: CASSQDANRGAYEQYF. The CDR3 region has the DNA TGCGCCAGCAGCCAAGATGCTAACAGGGGCGCGTACGAGCAGTACTTC.

This chain joins TRBV20-1 and TRBJ2-7, with 9 bases identical to TRBD2. Matching the DNA end better, TRBJ2-1 makes the J call doubtful. The CDR3 loop spans 14 amino acids. CDR1 and CDR2 from the germline V gene are DFQATT and SNEGSKA (reference sequence). The CDR3 DNA reads TGCAGTGCTAGAGATGCTAGCGGGGTCTATGAGCAGTTCTTC. This translates into CSARDASGVYEQFF.

The chain links TRBV4-3 to TRBJ2-5; D remains ambiguous. TRBJ2-7 matches the DNA end more closely, so the J call is doubtful. There are 13 residues in the CDR3. CDR1 is LGHNA and CDR2 is YSLEER in the germline V gene. The DNA of the CDR3 is TGCGCCAGCAGCCAGGGGATAGGTTACGAGCAGTACTTC. Translated: CASSQGIGYEQYF.

The chain is built from TRBV20-1 and TRBJ2-3; D gene uncertain. Germline V gene lookup returns CDR1 DFQATT and CDR2 SNEGSKA (reference sequence). The CDR3 is 15 residues long. V was clipped by 3 bases and J by 0 bases, with 13 bases between them. The CDR3 loop reads CSARYPGLSTDTQYF. The CDR3 coding sequence is TGCAGTGCTAGGTATCCGGGCCTTAGCACAGATACGCAGTATTTT.

The CDR3 sequence: CASSRNPGAPNTEQFF. In DNA form, the CDR3 reads TGTGCCAGCAGCCGTAACCCAGGGGCCCCCAACACTGAGCAGTTCTTC. V is TRBV21-1 and J is TRBJ2-1; TRBD1 was called by the table and not checked on the DNA. TRBV21-1 is designated a pseudogene. The CDR3 loop spans 16 amino acids.

This clonotype has ten or more counts. This sequence joins TRBV29-1 and TRBJ2-1; 8 nucleotides line up with TRBD2. Per germline, CDR1 SQVTM and CDR2 ANQGSEA. V gave up 7 bases and J gave up 10 bases; unmatched junction bases: 12. There are 13 residues in the CDR3. CDR3 amino acids: CSGRRGEIEEQFF. DNA for the CDR3: TGCAGCGGAAGGCGGGGGGAGATAGAAGAGCAGTTCTTC.

This clonotype was seen once. The chain combines TRBV10-3 with TRBJ2-2; TRBD2 aligns across 13 bases. Germline V gene lookup returns CDR1 ENHRY and CDR2 SYGVKD. J gave up 7 bases and V 6 bases, and 11 bases lay outside the gene matches. This CDR3 spans 17 amino acids. CDR3 region: CAIRDLGLAGVIGELFF. In nucleotides, the CDR3 is TGTGCCATCAGGGACCTAGGACTAGCGGGAGTCATCGGGGAGCTGTTTTTT.

The chain recombines TRBV11-2 with TRBJ2-7, with 7 positions matching TRBD2. V trimming: 5 bases; J trimming: 2 bases; junction bases outside the gene matches: 3. The length of the CDR3 is 13 residues. CDR1 is SGHAT, CDR2 FQNNGV, per germline. CDR3 residues: CASSDGLAYEQYF. The DNA for the CDR3 is TGTGCCAGCAGCGATGGACTAGCCTACGAGCAGTACTTC.

The chain has TRBV25-1 and TRBJ1-5; maybe TRBD1 (5 bases). The V gene lost 8 bases and the J gene lost 4 bases, with 15 bases spanning the gap. Germline V gives CDR1 MGHDK, CDR2 SYGVNS. The length of the CDR3 is 14 residues. The CDR3 sequence: CASGETGLNQPQHF. CDR3 in DNA: TGTGCCAGCGGAGAGACGGGGCTTAATCAGCCCCAGCATTTT.

The CDR3 nucleotides read TGTGCCATCAGTGAGCCGGGACTAGCGGGGACCGATACGCAGTATTTT. Its translation is CAISEPGLAGTDTQYF. This chain joins TRBV10-3 and TRBJ2-3; TRBD2 matches at 13 bases. The germline gives CDR1 ENHRY, CDR2 SYGVKD. The junction had 5 bases not matched to a gene; V was cut back by 2 bases and J by 6 bases. The CDR3 covers 16 residues.

The chain carries TRBV13 and TRBJ2-5; D gene unclear. Deletions cut 0 bases from V and 2 bases from J, with 13 bases between. Germline loops: CDR1 PRHDT, CDR2 FYEKMQ (reference sequence). The CDR3 sequence is 16 residues long. This CDR3 reads CASSLGRNVIQETQYF. CDR3 DNA sequence: TGTGCCAGCAGCTTAGGGAGGAACGTGATTCAAGAGACCCAGTACTTC.

This clonotype was counted a few times. The CDR3 sequence: CASSLSGWEQYF. CDR3 bases: TGTGCCAGCAGCCTCTCCGGGTGGGAGCAGTACTTC. V and J are TRBV14 and TRBJ2-7; D gene unclear. Per the germline V gene, CDR1 is SGHDN and CDR2 is FVKESK. The CDR3 sequence is 12 residues long. The ends were cut back, 4 bases at V and 7 bases at J, with 11 bases in the middle.

The chain uses TRBV7-8 and TRBJ2-5; 10 bases match TRBD1. The germline CDR1 and CDR2 sequences are SGHVS and FQNEAQ. The CDR3 loop spans 16 amino acids. Trimming removed 5 bases from V and 5 bases from J; junction bases left unmatched: 11. In DNA form, the CDR3 reads TGTGCCAGCAGCCTATGGGGGACAGGGGTGACGGAGACCCAGTACTTC. This gives the protein CASSLWGTGVTETQYF. Using reference TRBV7-8 and TRBJ2-5 for the parts outside the CDR3, the full variable domain is GAGVSQSPRYKVAKRGQDVALRCDPISGHVSLFWYQQALGQGPEFLTYFQNEAQLDKSGLPSDRFFAERPEGSVSTLKIQRTQQEDSAVYLCASSLWGTGVTETQYFGPGTRLLVL.

This clonotype has only a few counts. The chain joins TRBV7-2 to TRBJ2-7; 8 nucleotides agree with TRBD2. This CDR3 is 18 amino acids long. Germline V gives CDR1 SGHTA, CDR2 FQGNSA. V shed 3 bases and J 5 bases; nucleotides not matched to a gene: 18. The CDR3 reads CASSFLRLAPGGGDEQYF. The CDR3 DNA sequence: TGTGCCAGCAGCTTTCTGAGACTAGCGCCCGGGGGGGGCGACGAGCAGTACTTC. The full variable domain, rest sourced from reference TRBV7-2 and TRBJ2-7, is GAGVSQSPSNKVTEKGKDVELRCDPISGHTALYWYRQSLGQGLEFLIYFQGNSAPDKSGLPSDRFSAERTGGSVSTLTIQRTQQEDSAVYLCASSFLRLAPGGGDEQYFGPGTRLTVT.